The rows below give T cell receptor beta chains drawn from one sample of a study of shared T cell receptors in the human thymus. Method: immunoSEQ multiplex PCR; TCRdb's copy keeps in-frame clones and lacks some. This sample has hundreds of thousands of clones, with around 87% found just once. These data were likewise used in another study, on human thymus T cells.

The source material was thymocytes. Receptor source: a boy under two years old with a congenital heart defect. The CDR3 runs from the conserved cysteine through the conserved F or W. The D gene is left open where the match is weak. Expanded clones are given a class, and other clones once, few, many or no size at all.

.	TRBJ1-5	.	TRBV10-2	CASSVLGTLNQPQHF	TGCGCCAGCAGTGTCCTCGGGACACTTAATCAGCCCCAGCATTTT
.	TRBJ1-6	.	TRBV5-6	CASSLQEGIQSPLHF	TGTGCCAGCAGCTTGCAGGAGGGGATCCAGTCACCCCTCCACTTT
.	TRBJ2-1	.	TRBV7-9	CASSCPGGPSSYNEQFF	TGTGCCAGCAGCTGCCCCGGGGGTCCTAGCTCCTACAATGAGCAGTTCTTC
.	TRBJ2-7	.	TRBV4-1	CASSQDDGNTSYEQYF	TGCGCCAGCAGCCAAGACGACGGGAATACCTCCTACGAGCAGTACTTC
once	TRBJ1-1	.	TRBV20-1	CSRIENTEAFF	TGCAGTAGAATAGAGAACACTGAAGCTTTCTTT
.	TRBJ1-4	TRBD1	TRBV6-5	CASSYRTGVNEKLFF	TGTGCCAGCAGTTACCGAACAGGGGTGAATGAAAAACTGTTTTTT
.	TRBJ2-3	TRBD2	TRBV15	CATSRTRLGRAPDTQYF	TGTGCCACCAGCAGAACTCGTTTGGGGAGGGCCCCAGATACGCAGTATTTT
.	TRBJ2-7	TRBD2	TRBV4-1	CASSPTGRVEAGVGYEQYF	TGCGCCAGCAGCCCCACCGGCAGGGTAGAAGCGGGGGTCGGATACGAGCAGTACTTC
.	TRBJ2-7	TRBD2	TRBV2	CASNPRTSGDKYF	TGTGCCAGCAACCCGAGGACTAGCGGTGATAAGTACTTC
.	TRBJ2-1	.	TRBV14	CASSRHTASHYNEQFF	TGTGCCAGCAGCCGACACACCGCGTCACACTACAATGAGCAGTTCTTC
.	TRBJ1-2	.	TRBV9	CASSAWPANYGYTF	TGTGCCAGCAGCGCTTGGCCAGCTAACTATGGCTACACCTTC
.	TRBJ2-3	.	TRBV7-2	CASSSLRGPGRDTQYF	TGTGCCAGCAGCTCGCTACGGGGTCCCGGGCGGGATACGCAGTATTTT
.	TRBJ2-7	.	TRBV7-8	CASSFYHEQYF	TGTGCCAGCAGCTTTTATCACGAGCAGTACTTC
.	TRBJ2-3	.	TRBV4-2	CASSQAYGGSTDTQYF	TGTGCCAGCAGCCAAGCTTACGGGGGAAGCACAGATACGCAGTATTTT
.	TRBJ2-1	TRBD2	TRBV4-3	CASSQVGAASGRYEQFF	TGCGCCAGCAGCCAAGTGGGGGCGGCTAGCGGGAGGTATGAGCAGTTCTTC
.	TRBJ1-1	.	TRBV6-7	CASSYALLSGDTEAFF	TGTGCCAGCAGTTACGCGCTTCTTTCCGGGGACACTGAAGCTTTCTTT
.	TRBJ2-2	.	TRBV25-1	CASRRKGVASGELFF	TGTGCCAGCCGCAGGAAAGGGGTGGCATCAGGGGAGCTGTTTTTT
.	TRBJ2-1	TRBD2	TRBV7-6	CASRRIAGGPGEQFF	TGTGCCAGCAGACGTATAGCGGGAGGGCCGGGGGAGCAGTTCTTC
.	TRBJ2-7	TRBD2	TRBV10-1	CASSGSGRLYF	TGCGCCAGCAGCGGGAGCGGGAGGCTGTACTTC
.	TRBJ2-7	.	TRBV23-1	CASRPQPSSSYEQYF	TGCGCCAGCAGGCCCCAACCTAGCTCGTCTTACGAGCAGTACTTC
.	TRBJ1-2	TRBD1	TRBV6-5	CASSTGQGGYGYTF	TGTGCCAGCAGCACGGGACAGGGAGGCTATGGCTACACCTTC
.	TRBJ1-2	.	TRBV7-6	CASSSLAGAGYTF	TGTGCCAGCAGCTCGCTAGCGGGGGCTGGCTACACCTTC
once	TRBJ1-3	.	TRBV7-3	CASSLGGLGNTIYF	TGTGCCAGCAGCTTAGGAGGGCTCGGAAACACCATATATTTT
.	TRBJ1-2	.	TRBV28	CASSHQTGYGYTF	TGTGCCAGCAGTCACCAGACAGGTTATGGCTACACCTTC
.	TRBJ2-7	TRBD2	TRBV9	CASSGLAEPPYEQYF	TGTGCCAGCAGCGGACTAGCGGAGCCCCCCTACGAGCAGTACTTC
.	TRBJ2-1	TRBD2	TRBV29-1	CSVTSGRPSGGDEQFF	TGCAGCGTTACTAGCGGGAGGCCGTCAGGCGGGGATGAGCAGTTCTTC
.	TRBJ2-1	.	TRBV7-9	CASSHYPHSRNEQFF	TGTGCCAGCAGCCACTACCCGCATTCTCGCAATGAGCAGTTCTTC
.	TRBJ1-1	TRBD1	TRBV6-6	CASSYIMGQGDTEAFF	TGTGCCAGCAGTTACATAATGGGACAGGGTGACACTGAAGCTTTCTTT
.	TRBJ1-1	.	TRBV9	CASSNPPGLPNTEAFF	TGTGCCAGCAGCAACCCCCCAGGATTACCGAACACTGAAGCTTTCTTT
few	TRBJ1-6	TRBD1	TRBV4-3	CASSQVWVDRGCAYNSPLHF	TGCGCCAGCAGCCAAGTTTGGGTGGACAGGGGATGCGCCTATAATTCACCCCTCCACTTT
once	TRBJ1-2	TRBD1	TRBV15	CATSRETEQGLYGYTF	TGTGCCACCAGCAGAGAGACTGAACAGGGGCTTTATGGCTACACCTTC
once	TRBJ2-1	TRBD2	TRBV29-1	CSVESGGASSFWNEQFF	TGCAGCGTCGAGAGCGGGGGGGCCTCGAGTTTCTGGAATGAGCAGTTCTTC
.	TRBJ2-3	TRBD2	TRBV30	CAWRRLAASTDTQYF	TGTGCCTGGAGAAGACTAGCCGCAAGCACAGATACGCAGTATTTT
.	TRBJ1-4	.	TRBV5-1	CASSLGGHSEKLFF	TGCGCCAGCAGCTTGGGGGGGCATAGTGAAAAACTGTTTTTT
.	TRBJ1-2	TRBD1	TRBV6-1	CASSEEGGSGNYGYTF	TGTGCCAGCAGTGAGGAAGGGGGCAGCGGGAACTATGGCTACACCTTC
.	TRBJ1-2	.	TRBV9	CASSVDFSHLDLPYGYTF	TGTGCCAGCAGCGTAGATTTCTCACATCTAGATCTCCCTTATGGCTACACCTTC
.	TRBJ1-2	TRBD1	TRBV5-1	CASSFQGDYGYTF	TGCGCCAGCAGCTTCCAGGGGGACTATGGCTACACCTTC
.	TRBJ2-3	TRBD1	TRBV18	CASSPRTGGKDTQYF	TGTGCCAGCTCACCCAGGACAGGGGGCAAAGATACGCAGTATTTT
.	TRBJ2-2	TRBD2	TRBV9	CASRASSGRNTGELFF	TGTGCCAGCAGGGCCTCTAGCGGGAGAAACACCGGGGAGCTGTTTTTT
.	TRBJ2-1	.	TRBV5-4	CASSPPGLHYNEQFF	TGTGCCAGCAGCCCACCGGGACTCCACTACAATGAGCAGTTCTTC
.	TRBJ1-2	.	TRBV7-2	CASRADRDYTSDGYTF	TGTGCCAGCAGGGCGGACCGGGACTACACCTCAGATGGCTACACCTTC
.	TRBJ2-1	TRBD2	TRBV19	CASSPRGAGGSPSYNEQFF	TGTGCCAGTTCCCCGAGGGGGGCGGGGGGCTCGCCCTCCTACAATGAGCAGTTCTTC
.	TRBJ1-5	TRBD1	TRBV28	CASRDRGSSQPQHF	TGTGCCAGCAGGGACAGGGGGTCGAGTCAGCCCCAGCATTTT
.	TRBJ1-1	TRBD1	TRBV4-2	CASSQDLIAGGMNTEAFF	TGTGCCAGCAGCCAAGATCTTATAGCAGGGGGCATGAACACTGAAGCTTTCTTT
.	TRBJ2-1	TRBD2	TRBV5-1	CASSLVGGSSYNEQFF	TGCGCCAGCAGCTTGGTGGGCGGGAGCTCCTACAATGAGCAGTTCTTC
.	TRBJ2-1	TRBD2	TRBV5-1	CASSWTSGKQFF	TGCGCCAGCAGCTGGACTAGCGGGAAGCAGTTCTTC
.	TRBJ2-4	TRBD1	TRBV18	CASSTYTIFDRVGDIQYF	TGTGCCAGCTCAACATACACAATTTTCGACAGGGTAGGGGACATTCAGTACTTC
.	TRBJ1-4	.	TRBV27	CASSLTRPATNEKLFF	TGTGCCAGCAGCTTGACAAGACCTGCAACTAATGAAAAACTGTTTTTT
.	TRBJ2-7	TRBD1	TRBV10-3	CAISESEGQGYYEQYF	TGTGCCATCAGTGAGTCGGAGGGACAGGGGTACTACGAGCAGTACTTC
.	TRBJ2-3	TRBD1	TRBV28	CASSPLDREKVTDTQYF	TGTGCCAGCAGTCCTCTCGACAGGGAGAAGGTCACGGATACGCAGTATTTT
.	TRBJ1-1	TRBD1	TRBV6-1	CASSEAGDLRDRKMNTEAFF	TGTGCCAGCAGTGAAGCGGGGGACCTCCGGGACAGAAAGATGAACACTGAAGCTTTCTTT
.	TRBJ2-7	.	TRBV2	CASKVRDNSYEQYF	TGTGCCAGCAAGGTTAGGGACAACTCCTACGAGCAGTACTTC
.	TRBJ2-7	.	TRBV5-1	CASSTDRLNEQYF	TGCGCCAGCAGCACCGACAGGCTCAACGAGCAGTACTTC